This T cell receptor (beta chain) derives from a study of PD-1 blockade in classical Hodgkin lymphoma. Germline V gives CDR1 MGHRA, CDR2 YSYEKL. This CDR3 is 18 amino acids long. Losses at the gene ends were 1 base for V and 4 bases for J; bases not matched to a gene: 9. Study outcomes and limitations: Reported findings placed baseline TCR diversity lower in newly diagnosed patients (compared with healthy donors). Complete responders started with a diversity level that resembled newly diagnosed patients at baseline. Anyone who began nivolumab under 1 year after ASCT was excluded. What caused the repertoire differences, perhaps disease activity or prior therapy, remains undefined.

On this clone: Its matching antigen is unknown.

The repertoire was sequenced with immunoSEQ multiplex PCR; TCRdb's copy has only in-frame clones and lacks some. The sample consists of roughly 25,000 clones, 82% of them appearing once. All the patients suffered relapse after autologous stem cell transplantation, and brentuximab vedotin exposure differed. The sequenced sample was peripheral blood mononuclear cells (PBMCs), obtained before the second cycle of nivolumab. This chain uses TRBV4-1 with TRBJ2-6; 8 bases align to TRBD1. The receptor was derived from a human donor with classical Hodgkin lymphoma. DNA of the CDR3: TGCGCCAGCAGCCAAGTGGGACAGGTTACGGGAGGGGCCAACGTCCTGACTTTC. It codes for CASSQVGQVTGGANVLTF.